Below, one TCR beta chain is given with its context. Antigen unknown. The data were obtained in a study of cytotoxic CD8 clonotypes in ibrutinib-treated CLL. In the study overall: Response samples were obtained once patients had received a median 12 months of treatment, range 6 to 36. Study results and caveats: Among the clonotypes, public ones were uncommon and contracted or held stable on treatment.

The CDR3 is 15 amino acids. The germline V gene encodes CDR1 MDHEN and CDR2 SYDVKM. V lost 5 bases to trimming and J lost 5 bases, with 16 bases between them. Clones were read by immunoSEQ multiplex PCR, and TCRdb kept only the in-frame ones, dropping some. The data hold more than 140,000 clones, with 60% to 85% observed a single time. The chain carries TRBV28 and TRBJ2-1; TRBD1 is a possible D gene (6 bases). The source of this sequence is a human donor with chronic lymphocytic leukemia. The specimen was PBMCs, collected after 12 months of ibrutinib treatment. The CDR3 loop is CASSPMQGKNNEQFF. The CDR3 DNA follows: TGTGCCAGCAGTCCGATGCAGGGGAAGAACAATGAGCAGTTCTTC. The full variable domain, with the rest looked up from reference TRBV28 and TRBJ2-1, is DVKVTQSSRYLVKRTGEKVFLECVQDMDHENMFWYRQDPGLGLRLIYFSYDVKMKEKGDIPEGYSVSREKKERFSLILESASTNQTSMYLCASSPMQGKNNEQFFGPGTRLTVL.